This passage covers 20 T cell receptor beta chains from one sample sequenced in a study of T cell responses to AZD1222 COVID-19 vaccine. Method: immunoSEQ multiplex PCR; TCRdb's copy keeps in-frame clones and lacks some. The sample has fewer than 150,000 clones, roughly 90% seen once. The starting material was peripheral blood, obtained 28 days after the second AZD1222 dose. These TCRs come from an adult who received the AZD1222 COVID-19 vaccine.

The CDR3 region is CASSPLAAAYTGELFF. CDR3 nucleotides: TGTGCCAGCTCACCACTCGCCGCAGCCTACACCGGGGAGCTGTTTTTT. The chain joins TRBV18 to TRBJ2-2, with D unclear. Germline CDR1 is KGHSH and CDR2 is LQKENI. V was trimmed by 1 base and J by 3 bases, leaving 12 bases between them. The CDR3 spans 16 residues. Full variable domain (remainder filled in from reference TRBV18 and TRBJ2-2): NAGVMQNPRHLVRRRGQEARLRCSPMKGHSHVYWYRQLPEEGLKFMVYLQKENIIDESGMPKERFSAEFPKEGPSILRIQQVVRGDSAAYFCASSPLAAAYTGELFFGEGSRLTVL.

This chain uses TRBV6-2 or TRBV6-3 with TRBJ2-1; the match to TRBD2 covers 9 bases. Germline CDR1 reads MNHEY; CDR2 reads SVGEGT. The CDR3 loop spans 16 amino acids. With V trimmed by 2 bases and J by 1 base, 3 bases remained unmatched. The CDR3 DNA reads TGTGCCAGCAGTTACGTAGCGGGAGAATCCTACAATGAGCAGTTCTTC. This translates into CASSYVAGESYNEQFF.

J is TRBJ2-3 and V is TRBV27, with 12 bases fitting TRBD2. This CDR3 has 20 amino acids. Germline CDR1 is MNHEY and CDR2 is SMNVEV (reference sequence). V shed 5 bases and J 2 bases; nucleotides not matched to a gene: 17. The CDR3 DNA reads TGTGCCAGCAGTCCCCGGGAACTAGCGGGAGGAATCCCCAACACAGATACGCAGTATTTT. Translated: CASSPRELAGGIPNTDTQYF.

There are a few counts of this clone. The chain carries TRBV6-2 or TRBV6-3 and TRBJ2-1, with D maybe TRBD1 (5 bases). Trimming pared 4 bases from V and 10 bases from J, leaving 8 bases between. This CDR3 comprises 11 residues. CDR1 and CDR2 (germline): MNHEY, SVGEGT. CDR3 coding DNA: TGTGCCAGCAGTTCCAGACAGGAGCAGTTCTTC. The encoded protein is CASSSRQEQFF.

The V gene is TRBV7-2, the J gene TRBJ2-1, with D perhaps matching TRBD1 (5 bases). CDR1 and CDR2 from the germline V gene are SGHTA and FQGNSA. The CDR3 contains 15 residues. V dropped 3 bases and J dropped 1 base, with 10 bases sitting between them. The CDR3 here is CASSFRVFSYNEQFF. The CDR3 region has the DNA TGTGCCAGCAGCTTCAGGGTTTTTTCCTACAATGAGCAGTTCTTC. Full variable domain (missing parts from reference TRBV7-2 and TRBJ2-1): GAGVSQSPSNKVTEKGKDVELRCDPISGHTALYWYRQSLGQGLEFLIYFQGNSAPDKSGLPSDRFSAERTGGSVSTLTIQRTQQEDSAVYLCASSFRVFSYNEQFFGPGTRLTVL.

Only one count was recorded for this clone. The rearrangement uses TRBV11-2 and TRBJ2-2; D gene unclear. Per the germline V gene, CDR1 is SGHAT and CDR2 is FQNNGV. The ends were cut back, 6 bases at V and 7 bases at J, with 18 bases in the middle. The CDR3 totals 15 residues. The CDR3: CASRELSGNDGELFF. CDR3 coding DNA: TGTGCCAGCAGGGAATTGTCTGGGAACGACGGGGAGCTGTTTTTT.

V gene TRBV11-2 combines with J gene TRBJ1-1; D is uncertain. The V end was cut by 5 bases, the J end by 1 base, with 11 bases between. This CDR3 has 14 amino acids. Germline values: CDR1 SGHAT, CDR2 FQNNGV. CDR3 bases: TGTGCCAGCAGCCTAGGGATGGGGAACACTGAAGCTTTCTTT. Translation gives CASSLGMGNTEAFF.

This chain links TRBV21-1 with TRBJ1-5. TRBV21-1 is deemed a pseudogene. The CDR3 loop spans 14 amino acids. This chain's CDR3 is CASSKGGVRQPQHF. CDR3 sequence (DNA): TGTGCCAGCAGCAAAGGTGGGGTCAGGCAGCCCCAGCATTTT.

The gene calls are TRBV28 and TRBJ1-2, with 11 bases lining up with TRBD1. This CDR3 contains 16 residues. Germline V gene lookup returns CDR1 MDHEN and CDR2 SYDVKM. Losses at the gene ends were 4 bases for V and 6 bases for J; bases not matched to a gene: 10. CDR3 region: CASSSLRRDRGNGYTF. The CDR3 DNA reads as TGTGCCAGCAGTTCCCTACGCCGGGACAGGGGGAATGGCTACACCTTC.

V gene TRBV5-1 combines with J gene TRBJ2-3; TRBD2 agrees at 8 bases. V lost 4 bases and J lost 3; bases outside the gene matches: 4. Germline CDR1 SGHRS, CDR2 YFSETQ. The CDR3 loop spans 14 amino acids. The CDR3 is CASSTRGGTDTQYF. The CDR3 DNA reads as TGCGCCAGCAGCACCCGGGGGGGGACAGATACGCAGTATTTT. Variable domain in full (rest from reference TRBV5-1 and TRBJ2-3): KAGVTQTPRYLIKTRGQQVTLSCSPISGHRSVSWYQQTPGQGLQFLFEYFSETQRNKGNFPGRFSGRQFSNSRSEMNVSTLELGDSALYLCASSTRGGTDTQYFGPGTRLTVL.

The count of this clone is one. V gene TRBV7-9 combines with J gene TRBJ2-3, with D perhaps being TRBD1 or TRBD2 (6 bases each). This CDR3 is 17 amino acids long. Deletions cut 5 bases from V and 1 base from J, with 19 bases between. Germline V gene sequence: CDR1 SEHNR, CDR2 FQNEAQ (reference sequence). CDR3 residues: CASSPRGDWQRTDTQYF. The CDR3 region has the DNA TGTGCCAGCAGCCCTAGGGGGGACTGGCAACGCACAGATACGCAGTATTTT. The variable domain in full, completed from reference TRBV7-9 and TRBJ2-3, reads DTGVSQNPRHKITKRGQNVTFRCDPISEHNRLYWYRQTLGQGPEFLTYFQNEAQLEKSRLLSDRFSAERPKGSFSTLEIQRTEQGDSAMYLCASSPRGDWQRTDTQYFGPGTRLTVL.

The chain carries TRBV25-1 and TRBJ2-3; TRBD1 matches at 7 bases. CDR3 length: 14 amino acids. V was pared by 1 base and J by 3 bases, with 1 base of the junction left unmatched. From germline, CDR1 is MGHDK and CDR2 SYGVNS. The CDR3 nucleotides are TGTGCCAGCAGTGAATCAGGGGGTACAGATACGCAGTATTTT. Encoded protein: CASSESGGTDTQYF.

This chain uses TRBV7-8 with TRBJ1-1; 7 nucleotides match TRBD1. The CDR3 consists of 13 residues. Germline trimming cut 3 bases from V and 8 bases from J; bases unmatched to any gene: 6. Germline CDR1 and CDR2: SGHVS and FQNEAQ. CDR3 nucleotides: TGTGCCAGCAGCTTGGGACAGCCGGCGGAAGCTTTCTTT. This codes for CASSLGQPAEAFF.

This clone was picked up a small number of times. The chain recombines TRBV6-6 with TRBJ1-2, with D perhaps matching TRBD1 (6 bases). Germline CDR1 reads MNHNY; CDR2 reads SVGAGI (reference sequence). The ends were cut back, 5 bases at V and 3 bases at J, with 10 bases in the middle. The CDR3 covers 13 residues. CDR3 coding DNA: TGTGCCAGCAGTCCAGGACAGTACTATGGCTACACCTTC. Residues: CASSPGQYYGYTF.

The genes are TRBV4-2 and TRBJ2-2; 8 positions match TRBD2. Germline CDR1 reads LGHNA; CDR2 reads YNFKEQ. The CDR3 is 16 amino acids. The CDR3 bases are TGTCCCACCCGCCACCCCCGGGGGGGGTTGGCCGGGGAGCTGTTTTTT. Protein sequence: CPTRHPRGGLAGELFF.

The chain links TRBV7-2 to TRBJ1-2; the match to TRBD1 covers 8 bases. Germline CDR1 is SGHTA and CDR2 is FQGNSA. The CDR3 length is 15 residues. The V and J ends lost 4 bases and 2 bases, in that order; junction bases with no gene match: 6. The CDR3 bases are TGTGCCAGCAGCTACCGGACAGGGTCGAACTATGGCTACACCTTC. This translates into CASSYRTGSNYGYTF.

This CDR3 reads CASSRSITGSWGYTF. The CDR3 DNA reads TGTGCCAGCAGCCGTAGTATTACAGGGAGTTGGGGCTACACCTTC. This chain connects TRBV6-5 to TRBJ1-2, with TRBD1 as a possible D gene (6 bases). The CDR3 is made up of 15 amino acids. With 6 bases removed from V and 8 bases from J, the gap between germline ends came to 22 bases. Germline CDR1 MNHEY, CDR2 SVGAGI.

This chain uses TRBV28 with TRBJ2-3; 7 bases are shared with TRBD2. CDR1 is MDHEN, CDR2 SYDVKM, per germline. V lost 5 bases and J lost 4; bases outside the gene matches: 18. The CDR3 has 18 residues. CDR3 bases: TGTGCCAGCAGTCCCTGGGGGTCCGGGGGGAGGAGGGCAGATACGCAGTATTTT. This codes for CASSPWGSGGRRADTQYF. The whole variable domain, remainder taken from reference TRBV28 and TRBJ2-3, is DVKVTQSSRYLVKRTGEKVFLECVQDMDHENMFWYRQDPGLGLRLIYFSYDVKMKEKGDIPEGYSVSREKKERFSLILESASTNQTSMYLCASSPWGSGGRRADTQYFGPGTRLTVL.

This clone was seen only once. The rearrangement links TRBV24-1 to TRBJ1-2, with D perhaps matching TRBD1 (6 bases). CDR1 and CDR2 (germline): KGHDR, SFDVKD. V was clipped by 5 bases and J by 3 bases, with 18 bases between them. The CDR3 has 16 amino acids. CDR3 region: CATSGDTGLLYYGYTF. In DNA, the CDR3 is TGTGCCACCAGTGGGGATACAGGGCTACTTTACTATGGCTACACCTTC.

This clone occurred once. CDR3 sequence: CASSLLGAATNEKLFF. The CDR3 coding sequence is TGTGCCAGCAGTTTATTGGGGGCCGCAACTAATGAAAAACTGTTTTTT. The gene calls are TRBV28 and TRBJ1-4; TRBD1 is a possible D gene (6 bases). V was pared by 1 base and J by 0 bases, with 9 bases between. Per germline, CDR1 MDHEN and CDR2 SYDVKM. This CDR3 is built from 16 residues.